This T cell receptor beta chain was captured in a study of OX40 agonist ivuxolimab in advanced cancers. Profiled with immunoSEQ multiplex PCR; TCRdb holds only in-frame clones, not every one. The table includes 90,000 to 100,000 clones, approximately 90% detected once. Study-wide points: Expanded clones belonging to CD8+ T cells outnumbered, on average, those of CD4+. There was clonal expansion of CD4+ and CD8+ blood T cells by week 6 at 0.1 to 3.0 mg/kg.

As regards this clone: The antigen is unknown.

Germline V gene sequence: CDR1 SGHDT, CDR2 YYEEEE. The CDR3 is 17 amino acids. V lost 4 bases, J lost 0 bases, and 6 bases stayed unmatched. The sequencing used CD4+ or CD8+ T cells sorted from blood, collected in a trial of the OX40 agonist ivuxolimab. The sequence was collected from an adult with an advanced solid tumor such as melanoma, head and neck, liver or kidney cancer. The genes are TRBV5-6 and TRBJ2-1, with TRBD1 identical over 11 bases. The CDR3 sequence: CASSPGQGASSYNEQFF. The DNA for the CDR3 is TGTGCCAGCAGCCCTGGACAGGGGGCGAGCTCCTACAATGAGCAGTTCTTC.